Listed below are T cell receptor beta chains from one sample, sequenced in a study of blood T cell repertoires in COVID-19. Some clones are missing from TCRdb's copy, which holds only in-frame ones; the method was immunoSEQ multiplex PCR. The table has tens of thousands of clones, around 84% seen once. Sequencing was done on a sample of peripheral blood. The receptors derive from an elderly woman in a cohort sampled during active or convalescent COVID-19. The CDR3 runs from the conserved cysteine through the conserved F or W. D genes are given only for firm matches. Size is omitted from some rows. Given values are once, few, many or a class for expanded clones.

abundance	d_gene	v_gene	j_gene	len	CDR3aa	CDR3nt
.	.	TRBV5-4	TRBJ2-5	15	CASSLEGGGGETQYF	TGTGCCAGCAGCTTGGAAGGGGGGGGAGGGGAGACCCAGTACTTC
few	.	TRBV13	TRBJ1-2	17	CASSLAVREGKTSGYTF	TGTGCCAGCAGCTTAGCAGTGAGAGAGGGAAAGACGAGTGGCTACACCTTC
.	.	TRBV28	TRBJ1-1	14	CASSLPRVGTEAFF	TGTGCCAGCAGTTTACCCAGGGTGGGCACTGAAGCTTTCTTT
.	TRBD1	TRBV27	TRBJ1-6	15	CASSASTGVNSPLHF	TGTGCCAGCAGTGCGTCGACAGGGGTTAATTCACCCCTCCACTTT
once	.	TRBV7-9	TRBJ1-1	14	CASSSPAGAFSAFF	TGTGCCAGCAGCTCCCCGGCAGGGGCGTTTAGCGCTTTCTTT
.	.	TRBV6-1	TRBJ2-7	17	CASSGVGGLEWSYEQYF	TGTGCCAGCAGTGGTGTTGGAGGGCTGGAATGGTCCTACGAGCAGTACTTC
once	TRBD2	TRBV5-1	TRBJ2-1	16	CASSPILAGVVNEQFF	TGCGCCAGCAGCCCCATTCTAGCGGGAGTTGTAAATGAGCAGTTCTTC
.	.	TRBV7-3	TRBJ1-1	13	CASSFSLSTEAFF	TGTGCCAGCAGCTTCTCCCTGAGCACTGAAGCTTTCTTT
.	TRBD2	TRBV7-3	TRBJ2-3	14	CASSEGTTADTQYF	TGTGCCAGCAGCGAAGGGACTACGGCGGATACGCAGTATTTT
few	.	TRBV29-1	TRBJ1-2	11	CSAEDNTGYTF	TGCAGCGCCGAGGACAATACTGGCTACACCTTC
.	TRBD2	TRBV5-4	TRBJ2-1	13	CASSSRLANEQFF	TGTGCCAGCAGCTCCCGACTAGCGAATGAGCAGTTCTTC
.	.	TRBV3-1/TRBV3-2	TRBJ1-2	16	CASSQRGGGTNYGYTF	TGTGCCAGCAGCCAACGTGGCGGGGGAACCAACTATGGCTACACCTTC
.	.	TRBV28	TRBJ2-3	14	CASSLPGLSDTQYF	TGTGCCAGCAGCCTTCCGGGACTTTCAGATACGCAGTATTTT
.	.	TRBV4-1	TRBJ2-1	17	CASSQTLAMSSYNEQFF	TGCGCCAGCAGCCAGACCCTAGCGATGAGCTCCTACAATGAGCAGTTCTTC
.	.	TRBV2	TRBJ2-2	15	CASSELMRNTGELFF	TGTGCCAGCAGCGAACTGATGCGGAACACCGGGGAGCTGTTTTTT
.	.	TRBV7-3	TRBJ2-2	15	CASRSGGLRTGELFF	TGTGCCAGCAGATCCGGAGGGTTGCGCACCGGGGAGCTGTTTTTT
.	TRBD2	TRBV7-9	TRBJ2-5	16	CASSLNPAGNGETQYF	TGTGCCAGCAGTTTAAACCCAGCGGGAAATGGAGAGACCCAGTACTTC
.	.	TRBV30	TRBJ1-1	15	CAWSVPGGRDTEAFF	TGTGCCTGGAGTGTACCGGGGGGCAGGGACACTGAAGCTTTCTTT
.	TRBD2	TRBV7-3	TRBJ2-1	14	CASSYSLLAGGTFF	TGTGCCAGCAGCTACTCCCTACTAGCGGGCGGGACGTTCTTC
once	TRBD2	TRBV24-1	TRBJ2-5	19	CATSDPRLAGSSYQETQYF	TGTGCCACCAGTGACCCCAGACTAGCGGGGTCCTCGTACCAAGAGACCCAGTACTTC
few	TRBD1	TRBV11-3	TRBJ2-3	12	CASSLQGDTQYF	TGTGCCAGCAGCCTACAGGGGGATACGCAGTATTTT
.	.	TRBV10-2	TRBJ1-5	13	CASSTGGDQPQHF	TGCGCCAGCAGTACCGGGGGGGATCAGCCCCAGCATTTT
.	.	TRBV15	TRBJ2-1	15	CATSIPGLRTPEQFF	TGTGCCACCAGCATACCGGGATTACGGACGCCGGAGCAGTTCTTC
.	TRBD1	TRBV28	TRBJ1-6	16	CASSTPGTGYNSPLHF	TGTGCCAGCAGCACGCCCGGGACAGGGTATAATTCACCCCTCCACTTT
.	.	TRBV6-6	TRBJ1-4	14	CAGRKTAGNEKLFF	TGTGCCGGAAGGAAGACAGCCGGCAATGAAAAACTGTTTTTT
.	.	TRBV5-4	TRBJ1-1	16	CASSSRRDGRIPEAFF	TGTGCCAGCAGCTCTCGACGGGACGGGAGAATACCTGAAGCTTTCTTT
.	.	TRBV2	TRBJ1-5	14	CASSERVSNQPQHF	TGTGCCAGCAGTGAACGGGTTAGCAATCAGCCCCAGCATTTT
.	.	TRBV6-1	TRBJ1-2	13	CASGERVGYGYTF	TGTGCCAGCGGTGAACGGGTGGGCTATGGCTACACCTTC
many	.	TRBV4-1	TRBJ1-2	14	CASSQGGAGYGYTF	TGCGCCAGCAGCCAAGGGGGAGCGGGCTATGGCTACACCTTC
.	.	TRBV27	TRBJ2-2	18	CASSSNRVGKSNTGELFF	TGTGCCAGCAGTTCTAATCGAGTGGGCAAATCGAACACCGGGGAGCTGTTTTTT
.	.	TRBV19	TRBJ1-5	14	CASSTDTGNQPQHF	TGTGCCAGTAGTACGGACACGGGCAATCAGCCCCAGCATTTT
once	TRBD2	TRBV7-9	TRBJ2-5	14	CASRDGTSVETQYF	TGTGCCTCCCGGGACGGGACTAGTGTAGAGACCCAGTACTTC
.	TRBD1	TRBV28	TRBJ1-4	13	CASTGQGNEKLFF	TGTGCCAGCACGGGACAGGGGAACGAAAAACTGTTTTTT
.	.	TRBV3-1/TRBV3-2	TRBJ1-4	15	CASSQVGPLNEKLFF	TGTGCCAGCAGCCAAGTTGGGCCGCTTAATGAAAAACTGTTTTTT